Following are 20 T cell receptor beta chains from one sample sequenced in a study of T-cell memory formation after mild COVID-19. TCRdb re-derived calls from the 5' RACE reads in MiXCR, one entry per CDR3 protein. This sample carries about 400,000 distinct CDR3 sequences, around a sixth of them seen once, and the ten largest clones take roughly 21%. Sequencing was carried out using PBMCs or a T cell subset sorted from them (not recorded which). These receptors all stem from a man between 18 and 29 years old who had mild COVID-19 (a few samples of this study predate the infection). Cell type and time point are not known.

At least ten counts were recorded for this clonotype. V gene TRBV7-2 combines with J gene TRBJ1-1; D call uncertain. The CDR3 is 14 amino acids. Germline V gene lookup returns CDR1 SGHTA and CDR2 FQGNSA. Trimming shortened V by 1 base and J by 2 bases, and 8 bases separated the two germline ends. Here the CDR3 reads CASSLVSGNTEAFF. The DNA of the CDR3 is TGTGCCAGCAGCTTAGTGTCCGGTAACACTGAAGCTTTCTTT.

This rearrangement joins TRBV20-1 to TRBJ1-4; TRBD1 matches at 7 bases. This CDR3 contains 14 residues. The V gene end was trimmed by 0 bases and the J gene end by 6 bases; junction bases not matched to a gene: 4. CDR1 is DFQATT and CDR2 is SNEGSKA in the germline V gene (reference sequence). The CDR3 here is CSARDPRGDEKLFF. CDR3 bases: TGCAGTGCTAGAGATCCCAGGGGGGATGAAAAACTGTTTTTT.

The chain recombines TRBV28 with TRBJ1-6; TRBD1 matches at 11 bases. This CDR3 has 16 residues. The germline V gene encodes CDR1 MDHEN and CDR2 SYDVKM. V lost 3 bases and J lost 9; bases outside the gene matches: 7. For the CDR3, the DNA is TGTGCCAGCAGTTTCGCCGGGACAGGGGGGTTTTCACCCCTCCACTTT. Amino acids: CASSFAGTGGFSPLHF.

This chain links TRBV11-3 with TRBJ2-1; 8 bases are shared with TRBD2. V gave up 5 bases and J gave up 1 base; unmatched junction bases: 10. The CDR3 is 17 residues long. The germline CDR1 and CDR2 sequences are SGHNT and YENEEA. CDR3 protein: CASSDSGGATSYNEQFF. CDR3 in DNA: TGTGCCAGCAGCGATTCGGGGGGGGCCACGTCCTACAATGAGCAGTTCTTC.

This sequence joins TRBV12-3 or TRBV12-4 and TRBJ2-5, with no clear D. The CDR3 is 14 residues long. V was shortened by 6 bases and J by 4 bases, with 15 bases between the two germline ends. CDR3 DNA: TGTGCCAGCAGCCTATTGGGGTTTCGAGAGACCCAGTACTTC. This translates into CASSLLGFRETQYF.

There are a few counts of this clonotype. The chain combines TRBV12-3 or TRBV12-4 with TRBJ2-3, with D possibly matching TRBD1 (6 bases). V lost 3 bases to trimming and J lost 3 bases, with 13 bases between them. The CDR3 covers 15 residues. This chain's CDR3 is CASSLWQGSTDTQYF. Written as DNA, the CDR3 is TGTGCCAGCAGTTTGTGGCAGGGGAGTACAGATACGCAGTATTTT.

The V and J genes are TRBV12-3 or TRBV12-4 and TRBJ1-4, with D possibly being TRBD1 (6 bases). This CDR3 region has 13 residues. V lost 6 bases, J lost 8 bases, and 13 bases lay in between. Here the CDR3 reads CASRRQVSEKLFF. The CDR3 nucleotides read TGTGCCAGCAGGAGACAGGTCAGCGAAAAACTGTTTTTT.

The chain couples TRBV5-1 to TRBJ2-7; the match to TRBD2 covers 10 bases. Germline V lookup: CDR1 SGHRS, CDR2 YFSETQ. The CDR3 runs to 14 residues. The ends lost 3 bases at V and 2 bases at J; junction bases unmatched: 2. DNA for the CDR3: TGCGCCAGCAGCTCCAGCGGGGGGGCCTACGAGCAGTACTTC. Its translation is CASSSSGGAYEQYF.

This clonotype occurred a few times. This chain connects TRBV24-1 to TRBJ2-2; TRBD1 might be the D (6 bases). This CDR3 is 17 amino acids long. The germline CDR1 and CDR2 sequences are KGHDR and SFDVKD. With 2 bases removed from V and 4 bases from J, the gap between germline ends came to 16 bases. As DNA, the CDR3 is TGTGCCACCAGTGATTATACACAGGGCGAAGGCACCGGGGAGCTGTTTTTT. Its protein product is CATSDYTQGEGTGELFF.

The chain has TRBV27 and TRBJ2-2; 8 bases map to TRBD2. In germline, CDR1 is MNHEY, CDR2 SMNVEV (reference sequence). The CDR3 sequence is 16 residues long. Losses at the gene ends were 2 bases for V and 1 base for J; bases not matched to a gene: 3. CDR3 in amino acids: CASSLAGGLNTGELFF. DNA for the CDR3: TGTGCCAGCAGTTTAGCGGGGGGCTTGAACACCGGGGAGCTGTTTTTT.

The V gene is TRBV6-2 or TRBV6-3, the J gene TRBJ1-1; 7 bases are shared with TRBD1. Germline assignment: CDR1 MNHEY and CDR2 SVGEGT. The CDR3 sequence is 17 residues long. V lost 0 bases, J lost 7 bases, and 14 bases stayed unmatched. CDR3 sequence: CASSYSMSRGATSEAFF. CDR3 nucleotides: TGTGCCAGCAGTTACTCGATGAGCAGGGGGGCAACTAGTGAAGCTTTCTTT.

There are a few counts of this clonotype. V gene TRBV4-1 combines with J gene TRBJ2-7; D gene ambiguous. Between the trimmed V and J ends, which lost 1 base and 4 bases, there was a span of 23 bases. Germline V lookup: CDR1 MGHRA, CDR2 YSYEKL. The CDR3 has 18 residues. The CDR3 region is CASSQVPPLSLSGYEQYF. The CDR3 region has the DNA TGCGCCAGCAGCCAAGTGCCCCCACTCAGCCTAAGTGGTTACGAGCAGTACTTC.

V is TRBV11-2 and J is TRBJ1-2; 9 nucleotides line up with TRBD1. The CDR3 extends over 13 amino acids. Losses at the gene ends were 5 bases for V and 6 bases for J; bases not matched to a gene: 4. The germline gives CDR1 SGHAT, CDR2 FQNNGV. This CDR3 reads CASSGDRVHGYTF. CDR3 in DNA: TGTGCCAGCAGCGGGGACAGGGTTCATGGCTACACCTTC.

Details on this clonotype: The CDR3 does not end in the conserved phenylalanine or tryptophan, so this is likely a read error. Because the CDR3's place on the DNA is in doubt, the DNA is left out and the CDR3 is given as listed by TCRdb. The chain combines TRBV5-1 with TRBJ2-1; the table's D call TRBD2 went unverified against the DNA. The germline V gene encodes CDR1 SGHRS and CDR2 YFSETQ. Including both end residues, the CDR3 is 13 amino acids long. The CDR3 loop is CASSLDQGLDKFS.

The rearrangement uses TRBV19 and TRBJ2-1, with D uncertain. V lost 5 bases and J lost 10, with 12 bases in between. The CDR3 contains 12 residues. The V gene's germline CDR1 is LNHDA and CDR2 SQIVND (reference sequence). The CDR3 sequence is CASSSGVLEQFF. For the CDR3, the DNA is TGTGCCAGTAGTTCAGGTGTGTTGGAGCAGTTCTTC.

The rearrangement uses TRBV7-9 and TRBJ2-1; TRBD1 aligns across 9 bases. CDR1 SEHNR and CDR2 FQNEAQ come from the germline V gene (reference sequence). The CDR3 has 17 residues. V lost 5 bases and J lost 1; bases outside the gene matches: 9. CDR3 bases: TGTGCCAGCAGCAGACCGGGACAGGGATATTCCTACAATGAGCAGTTCTTC. Translation: CASSRPGQGYSYNEQFF.

The chain links TRBV5-1 to TRBJ1-6; 11 positions agree with TRBD1. With 4 bases clipped from V and 8 bases from J, the junction kept 8 bases outside the gene matches. This CDR3 is built from 16 residues. Per germline, CDR1 SGHRS and CDR2 YFSETQ. In DNA form, the CDR3 reads TGCGCCAGCAGCACCGGGACAGGGGGTTTCCATTCACCCCTCCACTTT. Translated: CASSTGTGGFHSPLHF.

This clonotype appeared a few times. This chain uses TRBV29-1 with TRBJ2-7; 8 nucleotides agree with TRBD1. Germline V gives CDR1 SQVTM, CDR2 ANQGSEA. The CDR3 covers 11 residues. Germline trimming cut 4 bases from V and 6 bases from J; bases unmatched to any gene: 2. As DNA, the CDR3 is TGCAGCGTTGTACAGGGGGGCGAGCAGTACGTC. This sequence encodes CSVVQGGEQYV.

The sample holds a few counts of this clonotype. V usage is TRBV29-1 and J usage is TRBJ1-2; D is ambiguous. V gave up 7 bases and J gave up 4 bases, with 16 bases separating them. The CDR3 has 13 amino acids. Germline CDR1 reads SQVTM; CDR2 reads ANQGSEA. The CDR3 loop is CSEKDHRSYGYTF. CDR3 bases: TGCAGCGAAAAGGACCATCGTAGCTATGGCTACACCTTC.

In this sample, this clonotype turned up a few times. This sequence joins TRBV4-3 and TRBJ1-4; tentatively, D is TRBD1 (5 bases). This CDR3 region has 17 residues. With 3 bases removed from V and 1 base from J, the gap between germline ends came to 15 bases. The germline gives CDR1 LGHNA, CDR2 YSLEER. The CDR3 DNA follows: TGCGCCAGCAGCCAGGGACCCCAGGGAAGAACTAATGAAAAACTGTTTTTT. Amino acids: CASSQGPQGRTNEKLFF.